This TCR beta chain was captured by sequencing in a study of T cells in women clearing cervical HPV infection (dated by TCRdb to the late 2010s). At the level of the whole study: The cases were 25 or so women with histologically confirmed HPV16-related CIN3 or worse, and 2 of these cases were invasive cancers. Controls were 25 women whose single incident HPV16 infection cleared within 12 months without precancer or cancer developing. A median age of 34 years was observed in cases versus 37 to 40 in controls, and no significant differences in baseline characteristics were found. Cases and controls were matched on year of sample collection and on age within five years. For cases, a median interval of approximately 140 days, with an interquartile range of 90 to 200 days, was observed between lesion detection and blood sampling. In the parent cohort, approximately 9,400 women aged 18 or older were enrolled in Guanacaste, Costa Rica, during about 1992 to 1994 and were followed for less than 8 years. HLA typing was available for only a few women, so HLA type could not be excluded as a confounder. This exploratory proof-of-principle case-control study, nested within the Guanacaste HPV Natural History Study in Costa Rica, compared TCR repertoires among women with different cervical HPV16 outcomes. Five blinded duplicates per group were added as quality controls, so that about 60 samples were obtained: roughly 50 participants and 10 replicates. Blood from cases was collected at the visit where the lesion was first found, while blood from controls was collected once the infection could no longer be detected. What the authors observed across the whole study: T-cell numbers per sample were unknown, so richness differences could reflect varying T-cell content rather than repertoire biology. CIN3+ cases had significantly higher TCR repertoire richness than controls across sequencing depths, but evenness did not differ between the groups. Lower TRBV6-7 relative abundance was observed in cases than in controls (around 0.1% versus 0.15%; Bonferroni P = 0.0008). By combining richness with V gene abundances, random forest classifiers separated cases from controls with an estimated AUC of roughly 0.8. Because of the cross-sectional design, the study could not determine whether the associations came before infection or resulted from infection, and neither effector/memory subsets nor HPV-specific T cells were isolated.

TCR beta CDR3 regions were amplified by multiplex PCR from an average of approximately 1,200 ng genomic DNA per sample using the immunoSEQ assay. The assay corrected primer bias using a complete synthetic TCR repertoire to establish an amplification baseline. The amplicons were sequenced on the Illumina platform. In the authors' own workflow: Error correction of the sequences involved clustering with frequency ratios plus a modified nearest-neighbor algorithm, after which the sequences were analyzed in the immunoSEQ Analyzer using IMGT gene definitions. At each rarefaction depth, TCR richness and evenness were averaged over 20 rarefaction repeats, and samples with fewer sequences than the depth were excluded. Relative abundances of V, D and J genes were compared between groups using Wilcoxon rank sum tests, with FDR correction applied. An intraclass correlation of 90% to 97% for TCR richness and an average of roughly 76% across 66 gene segments were obtained from the blinded duplicates. TCRdb holds this immuneACCESS table with in-frame rearrangements only. Some clones are missing; in checked studies, unresolved V genes explain under half, and the rest has no known cause. The V and J calls and clone size were taken over from that table, and D and trimming were inferred from the DNA. The sample table gives more than 40,000 clones. Approximately 0.98% of the sample belongs to the ten largest clones.

Points on this clone: The specificity of this receptor is unknown. The read terminates 3 residues before the CDR3 end, so the remaining end is supplied by the germline J gene.

Counted from cysteine to phenylalanine, this CDR3 has 16 amino acids. The 39 bases shown cover part of the CDR3, and their frame starts at base 1. The germline V gene encodes CDR1 PRHDT and CDR2 FYEKMQ (reference sequence). Every participant had a single incident cervical HPV16 infection, and prevalent HPV16 infections were excluded. Cervical HPV DNA was detected by MY09/MY11 PCR and genotyped by dot-blot hybridization. Fifteen mL of heparinized blood were centrifuged, and the buffy coat was aliquoted, frozen at -30°C, then stored at -80°C. QIAGEN kits were used to extract genomic DNA from the buffy coat specimens.

This sequence originates from a woman aged 18 to 69 with a cervical HPV16 infection that either progressed to CIN3+ or cleared (not recorded which). What was sequenced was blood buffy coat. In this chain, TRBV13 is recombined with TRBJ2-2, and TRBD1 may be the D gene, going by 6 matching bases. The DNA read from the CDR3 is TGTGCCAGCAAACAGGGTATCGGCTCTGGGGCCAACGTG. Its protein reads: CASKQGIGSGANV. In full, the CDR3 reads CASKQGIGSGANVLFF.